This T cell receptor (beta chain) came from a study of a mutant IDH1 vaccine in newly diagnosed glioma. Study information: At weeks 1, 3, 5, 7, 11, 15, 19 and 23, patients received a vaccination, eight in all. Vaccination started 4-6 weeks after radiotherapy alone, or with temozolomide cycles. Standard pretreatment was either radiotherapy, temozolomide, or, for most, radiochemotherapy with temozolomide.

Only in-frame clones appear in the TCRdb table, and some are missing; sequencing was by immunoSEQ multiplex PCR. Among around 40,000 clones, roughly 80% were seen once, and the ten largest hold about 2.4%. Worth noting for this clone: Its target is not known.

Trimming removed 6 bases from V and 7 bases from J, with 18 bases in between. This CDR3 comprises 14 residues. Germline CDR1 is MNHEY and CDR2 is SMNVEV (reference sequence). Time point specified: week 23, last vaccination. One vaccine dose held 300 ug of mutant IDH1 20-mer peptide and came with topical imiquimod. The specimen was PBMCs, collected from a glioma patient whose treatment included an IDH1 peptide vaccine. The sequence derives from a woman under 30 with glioma. Some clones in this sample may be carry-over from other donors' samples. The rearrangement uses TRBV27 and TRBJ1-2; D perhaps matches TRBD1 (6 bases). The CDR3 DNA reads TGTGCCAGCAGGCAGTCAGGGGCCCCACCTGGCTACACCTTC. Translation gives CASRQSGAPPGYTF.